These 10 T cell receptor beta chains originate from one sample sequenced in a study of blood T cell repertoires in COVID-19. Sequencing was performed with immunoSEQ multiplex PCR; in TCRdb, only in-frame clones are kept and a portion is missing. The sample has 250,000 to 350,000 clones, about 80% seen once; the top ten hold less than 20%. Sample: peripheral blood. Source of these receptors: a person aged 70 to 85 with COVID-19, enrolled during active disease.

The genes are TRBV24-1 and TRBJ2-1; maybe TRBD2 (6 bases). The V end was cut by 6 bases, the J end by 6 bases, with 17 bases between. This CDR3 region has 15 residues. Germline CDR1 is KGHDR and CDR2 is SFDVKD. CDR3 sequence reads: CATSLRGSRINEQFF. In DNA form, the CDR3 reads TGTGCCACCAGTCTGCGGGGTTCAAGAATCAATGAGCAGTTCTTC.

The chain is built from TRBV18 and TRBJ1-5; D uncertain. This CDR3 spans 16 amino acids. CDR1 KGHSH and CDR2 LQKENI come from the germline V gene. The germline V and J ends were trimmed by 3 bases and 3 bases, with 15 bases remaining between them. DNA of the CDR3: TGTGCCAGCTCACCCACGGGAGAGGCCACCAATCAGCCCCAGCATTTT. It yields the protein CASSPTGEATNQPQHF.

The V call is TRBV5-1, the J call TRBJ2-5; TRBD2 is a possible D gene (6 bases). CDR1 SGHRS and CDR2 YFSETQ come from the germline V gene. This CDR3 comprises 13 residues. Deletions cut 6 bases from V and 5 bases from J, with 14 bases between. The CDR3 loop reads CASKLAGGETQYF. The CDR3 DNA is TGCGCCAGCAAGTTGGCTGGGGGGGAGACCCAGTACTTC.

The chain uses TRBV3-1 (or the pseudogene TRBV3-2) and TRBJ1-3; D remains ambiguous. Germline assignment: CDR1 LGHDT and CDR2 YNNKEL (reference sequence). This CDR3 contains 14 residues. V was trimmed by 2 bases and J by 1 base, leaving 6 bases between them. The CDR3 spells CASSQTRSGNTIYF. As DNA, the CDR3 is TGTGCCAGCAGCCAAACAAGATCTGGAAACACCATATATTTT.

The genes are TRBV20-1 and TRBJ2-4, with 7 positions matching TRBD2. Germline lookup yields CDR1 DFQATT and CDR2 SNEGSKA (reference sequence). This CDR3 is built from 21 residues. V shed 3 bases and J 8 bases; nucleotides not matched to a gene: 31. The CDR3 is CSASPFIREIAGASVLYIQYF. The CDR3 bases are TGCAGTGCTAGTCCCTTTATTCGAGAAATAGCGGGCGCGTCAGTTCTATACATTCAGTACTTC.

In its sample, this clone was seen once. The chain has TRBV6-5 and TRBJ2-7; tentatively, D is TRBD1 (6 bases). Germline CDR1 is MNHEY and CDR2 is SVGAGI. The CDR3 covers 14 residues. Between the trimmed V and J ends, which lost 5 bases and 7 bases, there was a span of 18 bases. CDR3 in DNA: TGTGCCAGCAGTACAACAGAACTAGGGGGTGAGCAGTACTTC. Amino acid sequence: CASSTTELGGEQYF.

The V and J genes are TRBV19 and TRBJ2-3; the match to TRBD1 covers 8 bases. V trimming: 2 bases; J trimming: 1 base; junction bases outside the gene matches: 5. The CDR3 is 16 residues long. CDR1 is LNHDA, CDR2 SQIVND, per germline (reference sequence). The CDR3 sequence is CASSIRTGLRTDTQYF. The CDR3 DNA sequence: TGTGCCAGTAGTATACGGACAGGGCTACGCACAGATACGCAGTATTTT. The complete variable domain, with remaining parts taken from reference TRBV19 and TRBJ2-3, reads DGGITQSPKYLFRKEGQNVTLSCEQNLNHDAMYWYRQDPGQGLRLIYYSQIVNDFQKGDIAEGYSVSREKKESFPLTVTSAQKNPTAFYLCASSIRTGLRTDTQYFGPGTRLTVL.

The rearrangement links TRBV6-2 or TRBV6-3 to TRBJ1-5, with TRBD1 matching 7 bases. In germline, CDR1 is MNHEY, CDR2 SVGEGT. The CDR3 spans 13 residues. V lost 2 bases, J lost 6 bases, and 1 base stayed unmatched. The CDR3: CASSYQGGQPQHF. CDR3 DNA: TGTGCCAGCAGTTACCAGGGGGGTCAGCCCCAGCATTTT.

The chain is built from TRBV21-1 and TRBJ2-7; the D call in the table, TRBD2, was not verified against the DNA. TRBV21-1 constitutes a pseudogene. There are 17 residues in the CDR3. CDR3 amino acids: CASSNLTSGPSPYEQYF. CDR3 nucleotide sequence: TGTGCCAGCAGCAATTTAACTAGCGGGCCTTCGCCCTACGAGCAGTACTTC.

The chain employs TRBV27 and TRBJ1-2, with a weak D call TRBD1 (5 bases). The germline V gene encodes CDR1 MNHEY and CDR2 SMNVEV (reference sequence). The germline V and J ends were trimmed by 0 bases and 7 bases, with 12 bases remaining between them. The CDR3 consists of 14 residues. Here the CDR3 DNA reads TGTGCCAGCAGTTTATCGGGTAGGGGAAGTGGCTACACCTTC. It codes for CASSLSGRGSGYTF.